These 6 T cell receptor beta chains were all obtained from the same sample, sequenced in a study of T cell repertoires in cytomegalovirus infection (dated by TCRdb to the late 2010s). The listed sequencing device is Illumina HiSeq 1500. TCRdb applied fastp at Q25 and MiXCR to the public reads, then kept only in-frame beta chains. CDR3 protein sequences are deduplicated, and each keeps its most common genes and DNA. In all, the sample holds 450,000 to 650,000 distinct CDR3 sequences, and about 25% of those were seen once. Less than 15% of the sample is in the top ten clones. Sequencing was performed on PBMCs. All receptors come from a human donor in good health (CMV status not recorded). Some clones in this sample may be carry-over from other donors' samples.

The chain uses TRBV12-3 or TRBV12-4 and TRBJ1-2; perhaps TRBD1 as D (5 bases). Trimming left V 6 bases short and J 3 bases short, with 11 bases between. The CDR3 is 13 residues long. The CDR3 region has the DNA TGTGCCAGCAGCCCCCGGGGCTACTATGGCTACACCTTC. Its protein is CASSPRGYYGYTF.

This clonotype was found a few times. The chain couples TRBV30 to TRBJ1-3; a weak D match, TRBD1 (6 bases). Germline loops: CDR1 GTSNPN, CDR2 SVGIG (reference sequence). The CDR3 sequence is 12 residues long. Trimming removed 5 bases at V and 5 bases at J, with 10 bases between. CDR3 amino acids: CAWRQERNTIYF. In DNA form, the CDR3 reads TGTGCCTGGCGACAGGAGAGAAACACCATATATTTT.

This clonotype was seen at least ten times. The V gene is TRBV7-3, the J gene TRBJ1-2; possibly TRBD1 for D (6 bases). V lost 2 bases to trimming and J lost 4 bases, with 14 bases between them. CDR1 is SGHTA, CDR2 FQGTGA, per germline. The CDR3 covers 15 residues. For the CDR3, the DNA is TGTGCCAGCAGCTTAGTCAGGGGCGAAGGCTATGGCTACACCTTC. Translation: CASSLVRGEGYGYTF.

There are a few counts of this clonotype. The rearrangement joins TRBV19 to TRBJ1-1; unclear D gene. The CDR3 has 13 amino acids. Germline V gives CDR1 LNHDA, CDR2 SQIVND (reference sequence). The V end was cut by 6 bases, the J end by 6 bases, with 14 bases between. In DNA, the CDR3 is TGTGCCAGTAGCTTTTTACAGTTGTCTGAAGCTTTCTTT. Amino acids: CASSFLQLSEAFF. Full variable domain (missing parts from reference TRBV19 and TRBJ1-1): DGGITQSPKYLFRKEGQNVTLSCEQNLNHDAMYWYRQDPGQGLRLIYYSQIVNDFQKGDIAEGYSVSREKKESFPLTVTSAQKNPTAFYLCASSFLQLSEAFFGQGTRLTVV.

The CDR3 protein is CASSIRTGGDYGYTF. In DNA form, the CDR3 reads TGTGCCAGTAGTATTCGTACAGGGGGTGACTATGGCTACACCTTC. The V call is TRBV19, the J call TRBJ1-2, with TRBD1 matching 8 bases. CDR1 LNHDA and CDR2 SQIVND come from the germline V gene (reference sequence). This CDR3 contains 15 residues. V was clipped by 3 bases and J by 3 bases; unmatched bases: 6.

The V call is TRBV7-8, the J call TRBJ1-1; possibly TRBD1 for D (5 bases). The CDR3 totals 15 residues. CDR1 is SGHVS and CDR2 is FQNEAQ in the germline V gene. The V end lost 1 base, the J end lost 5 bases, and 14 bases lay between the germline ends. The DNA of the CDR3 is TGTGCCAGCAGCTTAGAGCGGACGCGGGGGACTGAAGCTTTCTTT. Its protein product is CASSLERTRGTEAFF. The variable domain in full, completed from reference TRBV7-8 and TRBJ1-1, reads GAGVSQSPRYKVAKRGQDVALRCDPISGHVSLFWYQQALGQGPEFLTYFQNEAQLDKSGLPSDRFFAERPEGSVSTLKIQRTQQEDSAVYLCASSLERTRGTEAFFGQGTRLTVV.